This TCR beta chain was identified in a study of shared clonotypes between healthy human individuals (dated by TCRdb to 2019 to 2021). Regarding the study in general: The cohort comprised a couple of women and three men aged 18 to 49 years. For each donor, CD4 naive and CD4 memory were each run on three plates, CD8 naive on two plates, and CD8 memory on one plate. To estimate repertoire size and how much clonotype sharing occurs between individuals, the study deeply sequenced the blood TCR repertoires of roughly 5 healthy adults. Libraries were prepared and TCR repertoires were sequenced by different laboratories using diverse techniques, in order to increase sequencing depth and limit assay-specific biases. Leukapheresis yielded between about 0.94 and 8.9 billion PBMCs per donor.

CD8 naive samples were obtained by positive selection for CCR7 among CD45RO-negative cells, yielding a CD45RA+CCR7+ population from which TemRA cells were excluded. Donors were healthy HIV-negative adults with no recently reported acute infections or vaccinations. Every donor was a Caucasian adult living in Nashville, Tennessee, USA. After blood collection by leukapheresis, PBMCs were isolated using Ficoll-Histopaque density gradient centrifugation and then cryopreserved in the vapor phase of liquid nitrogen. Analytical flow cytometry was used to check the purity and quantity of each magnetically sorted T cell population. Each sorted fraction had its genomic DNA isolated and then quantified by UV absorbance on a Nanodrop 2000c. As regards this clone: Its binding antigen is unknown. There are no base qualities to consult, and no much larger clone falls within one base.

Results the study describes overall, beyond this receptor: Sharing across a handful of donors was observed for about 5% of naive CD4, 3% to 3.5% of naive CD8, 2.3% of memory CD4, and around 0.44% of memory CD8 clonotypes. Sampling was restricted to blood, and TCR repertoires in tissue are likely to differ from TCR repertoires in blood. Because the study included a small number of donors, the genetic and exposure-history diversity represented was limited. Compared with non-shared clonotypes, clonotypes shared by all four sorted-subset donors had higher generation probabilities. Pairwise subsampling led to the expectation that sequencing depth would affect the degree of clonotype sharing among donors. Incomplete sequencing was indicated by rarefaction of sorted-subset datasets, despite the large sequencing depth. Larger estimated clonotype richness was generally found for naive subsets than for memory subsets.

The CDR3 starts with the cysteine, ends with the phenylalanine, and has 15 residues. Only CDR3 DNA is held: 45 bases, read in frame from base 1. V is clipped by 7 bases and J by 1 base, and the sequence between their germline boundaries is 17 bases long. The germline V gene supplies CDR1 MDHEN and CDR2 SYDVKM. Using the deep immunoSEQ assay, TCR CDR3 regions were amplified from genomic DNA by multiplex PCR. Extracted genomic DNA from each cell subset was spread evenly across all wells of several immunoSEQ 96-well plates, with each plate serving as a replicate. For sorted subsets, approximately 0.2 ug of genomic DNA, equivalent to some 33,000 T cell genomes, went into each replicate PCR. Purified libraries were quantified with a Qubit 3.0 fluorometer, sized on a Bioanalyzer 2100, and re-quantified with the KAPA Library Quantification kit. Every immunoSEQ 96-well plate was sequenced on a separate single-read 150-cycle Illumina NextSeq 550 flow cell. In the authors' own workflow: Because only junctional sequences without quality scores were contained in the immunoSEQ output, filtering matching that applied to full-length reads could not be performed. To assign V/J genes and CDR3, sequences were annotated using PyIR, a Python wrapper for IgBLAST v1.9, with IMGT germline references. Reads were filtered out if the reads had weak V/J assignments (E-value above 1e-6), no CDR3, stop codons, out-of-frame junctions, or ambiguous translated residues. V3J clonotypes were defined by identical inferred V gene, J gene, and CDR3 amino acid sequence. The percentage overlap between two repertoires was calculated by dividing the number of shared unique clonotypes by the size of the smaller repertoire. Three approaches were used to assess repertoire richness: RTK rarefaction, the Chao1 estimator, and Recon v2.1 estimates of unobserved clonotypes. Generation probabilities were computed with OLGA for all TCRbeta clonotypes obtained by the gDNA method from several donors. Sourced from immuneACCESS, this table was stored by TCRdb with only in-frame sequences that have V and J called. A share of the clones is absent; for the studies checked, an unresolved V gene accounts for under half, and the remainder has no known explanation. V, J and clone size derive from that table, while D and trimming were established from the DNA sequence. A total of 600,000 or so clones appear in this sample, approximately 95% of them only once. Jointly, the top ten make up approximately 0.11% of the sample.

Sample: naive CD8+ T cells sorted from blood. The sample's cell subset or site label, in plain terms: CD45RA+CCR7+. This receptor was obtained from a woman in her 30s in good health. The chain is assembled from TRBV28 and TRBJ2-7; 6 matching bases give a weak D call of TRBD2. The CDR3: CASNPPAGRSYEQYF. Here is the DNA: TGTGCCAGCAACCCCCCGGCAGGGAGGTCCTACGAGCAGTACTTC.